This T cell receptor beta chain originates from a study of T cell repertoires in cytomegalovirus infection. General study points: Totalled public TCR beta family frequency picked out people who carried CMV plus the relevant HLA. Dominant in the ex vivo response were TCR beta clonotypes restricted by HLA-C and specific for CMV.

TCRdb re-analysed the reads in MiXCR, keeping a single row per CDR3 protein. Of some 300,000 distinct CDR3 sequences listed, about an eighth are singletons. As to this clonotype: The target antigen is unknown.

CDR3 size: 16 residues. Trimming at V came to 5 bases and at J to 6 bases, leaving 12 bases not matched to a gene. CDR1 SEHNR and CDR2 FQNEAQ come from the germline V gene (reference sequence). This clonotype originated in a human donor in good health (CMV status not recorded). Some clones in this sample may be carry-over from other donors' samples. This rearrangement joins TRBV7-9 to TRBJ2-3; 9 nucleotides agree with TRBD2. The specimen was PBMCs. CDR3 protein: CASSLPRGLAVDTQYF. The CDR3, as DNA: TGTGCCAGCAGCCTCCCTAGGGGACTAGCCGTGGATACGCAGTATTTT.